This T cell receptor beta chain appears in the sequencing data of a study of OX40 agonist ivuxolimab in advanced cancers. Data came from immunoSEQ multiplex PCR; TCRdb stores just in-frame clones and leaves some out. The sample yields over 15,000 clones, roughly 90% seen once. This CDR3 is 14 amino acids long. The TCR was taken from an adult with an advanced solid tumor such as melanoma, head and neck, liver or kidney cancer. The rearrangement links TRBV1 to TRBJ2-7; the table's TRBD2 call for D was not verified on the DNA. TRBV1 is an annotated pseudogene. The specimen was CD4+ or CD8+ T cells sorted from blood, collected in a trial of the OX40 agonist ivuxolimab. The CDR3 region is CTSTLEGGIFEQYF. CDR3 bases: TGCACCAGCACCCTTGAGGGGGGGATTTTCGAGCAGTACTTC.